The following is a T cell receptor beta chain sequence with its context. What it binds is unknown. This sample stems from a study of blood T cells in healthy people across ages. General observations from the study: No one knew whether donors had CMV, which possibly confounded expanded clonotype changes.

V was clipped by 6 bases and J by 9 bases; unmatched bases: 15. Germline lookup yields CDR1 LGHNA and CDR2 YSLEER. This CDR3 is built from 16 residues. Together with a sample-barcoded 5' primer, a J-beta primer mix was included in a second PCR lasting about 7 to 11 cycles. Every molecule of cDNA carried a tag from a template-switch adaptor with 12 random nucleotides. TCRdb re-called the 5' RACE reads through MiXCR, storing one row per CDR3 protein. The table records about 780,000 distinct CDR3 sequences, roughly 46% of them present only once. V and J are TRBV4-3 and TRBJ2-1; 9 bases are shared with TRBD2. The sequence was obtained from a man aged 80 or over in good health. The material sequenced was blood. CDR3 nucleotide sequence: TGCGCCAGCAGACAAAATGGCGGGGGGGCTTTTGGTGAGCAGTTCTTC. Translation gives CASRQNGGGAFGEQFF.